The next 25 T cell receptor beta chains were all read from a single sample in a study of T cells in localized non-small cell lung cancer. The data were produced by immunoSEQ multiplex PCR, yet TCRdb's version contains in-frame clones alone and is incomplete. The data hold roughly 77,000 clones, with 88% observed a single time. The sequences come from peripheral blood, collected before any cancer treatment. The receptors originated from a woman between 35 and 70 years old with stage I squamous cell lung carcinoma.

The V gene is TRBV5-1, the J gene TRBJ1-1, with 8 bases matching TRBD1. Germline CDR1 and CDR2: SGHRS and YFSETQ. The V gene end was trimmed by 3 bases and the J gene end by 8 bases; junction bases not matched to a gene: 6. The CDR3 sequence is 13 residues long. CDR3 nucleotides: TGCGCCAGCAGCTCAGGGGGCGCGGGCGAAGCTTTCTTT. This gives the protein CASSSGGAGEAFF.

This rearrangement joins TRBV5-1 to TRBJ2-7; TRBD1 aligns across 10 bases. CDR1 and CDR2 from the germline V gene are SGHRS and YFSETQ. The junction had 5 bases not matched to a gene; V was cut back by 3 bases and J by 5 bases. The CDR3 runs 14 residues. CDR3 sequence reads: CASSSTGGSNEQYF. The CDR3 DNA is TGCGCCAGCAGCTCGACAGGGGGCTCGAACGAGCAGTACTTC. Drawing the rest from reference TRBV5-1 and TRBJ2-7, the complete variable domain is KAGVTQTPRYLIKTRGQQVTLSCSPISGHRSVSWYQQTPGQGLQFLFEYFSETQRNKGNFPGRFSGRQFSNSRSEMNVSTLELGDSALYLCASSSTGGSNEQYFGPGTRLTVT.

The rearrangement uses TRBV19 and TRBJ2-7, with D possibly being TRBD1 (6 bases). CDR1 LNHDA and CDR2 SQIVND come from the germline V gene (reference sequence). The CDR3 extends over 14 amino acids. With 5 bases removed from V and 4 bases from J, the gap between germline ends came to 15 bases. Here the CDR3 reads CASSPQTGFYEQYF. CDR3 in DNA: TGTGCCAGTAGTCCACAGACAGGATTTTACGAGCAGTACTTC.

V usage is TRBV6-5 and J usage is TRBJ1-1; TRBD1 is a possible D gene (6 bases). In germline, CDR1 is MNHEY, CDR2 SVGAGI. CDR3 length: 13 residues. V was cut by 4 bases and J by 9 bases, with 15 bases left in between. The CDR3 bases are TGTGCCAGCAGTTCCCGACCGGGGACAAAAGCTTTCTTT. It codes for CASSSRPGTKAFF.

V gene TRBV2 combines with J gene TRBJ1-1; 8 bases are shared with TRBD1. The junction had 2 bases not matched to a gene; V was cut back by 6 bases and J by 2 bases. The CDR3 covers 13 residues. From germline, CDR1 is SNHLY and CDR2 FYNNEI. This CDR3 reads CASRGQVNTEAFF. Here the CDR3 DNA reads TGTGCCAGCAGGGGACAGGTAAACACTGAAGCTTTCTTT.

The chain is built from TRBV7-6 and TRBJ1-2; the match to TRBD1 covers 9 bases. The germline V gene encodes CDR1 SGHVS and CDR2 FNYEAQ. With 5 bases clipped from V and 5 bases from J, the junction kept 3 bases outside the gene matches. The CDR3 is 13 amino acids. The CDR3 spells CASSMDRGYGYTF. The CDR3 DNA is TGTGCCAGCAGCATGGACAGGGGTTATGGCTACACCTTC.

This chain links TRBV2 with TRBJ1-2; 9 nucleotides line up with TRBD1. Losses at the gene ends were 8 bases for V and 2 bases for J; bases not matched to a gene: 3. This CDR3 region has 13 residues. Germline CDR1 SNHLY, CDR2 FYNNEI. The CDR3 spells CASEGTGNYGYTF. In DNA, the CDR3 is TGTGCCAGCGAAGGGACAGGGAACTATGGCTACACCTTC.

The CDR3 region has the DNA TGTGCCATCAGTGAGTCGTGGGGGGCCGGAGAGCAGTACTTC. As protein: CAISESWGAGEQYF. The rearrangement links TRBV10-3 to TRBJ2-7; the D call may be TRBD1 or TRBD2 (6 bases each). The V gene lost 0 bases and the J gene lost 7 bases, with 13 bases spanning the gap. The CDR3 is 14 residues long. Looked up from germline, CDR1 is ENHRY and CDR2 is SYGVKD.

The rearrangement links TRBV28 to TRBJ2-7; D gene unclear. The germline V gene encodes CDR1 MDHEN and CDR2 SYDVKM. The CDR3 contains 12 residues. Trimming removed 6 bases at V and 5 bases at J, with 11 bases between. The CDR3 DNA sequence: TGTGCCAGCAGCCTTCAAATCAACGAGCAGTACTTC. Translation: CASSLQINEQYF.

The V and J genes are TRBV5-1 and TRBJ1-2, with 10 positions matching TRBD1. There are 14 residues in the CDR3. In germline, CDR1 is SGHRS, CDR2 YFSETQ. After removal of 5 bases from V and 3 bases from J, the junction contained 4 bases not matched to a gene. As DNA, the CDR3 is TGCGCCAGCAGGCCGACAGGGGGCGACTATGGCTACACCTTC. It codes for CASRPTGGDYGYTF.

The V call is TRBV9, the J call TRBJ1-1; 8 bases match TRBD1. Per germline, CDR1 SGDLS and CDR2 YYNGEE. V was clipped by 4 bases and J by 6 bases; unmatched bases: 5. This CDR3 spans 13 amino acids. The CDR3, as DNA: TGTGCCAGCAGCACAGGACAGGGCGCTGAAGCTTTCTTT. Protein sequence: CASSTGQGAEAFF.

The chain combines TRBV10-3 with TRBJ2-5; perhaps TRBD1 as D (5 bases). V lost 7 bases to trimming and J lost 3 bases, with 15 bases between them. The CDR3 has 14 residues. In germline, CDR1 is ENHRY, CDR2 SYGVKD. The CDR3 region has the DNA TGTGCCATCAAAAAAAGTGGGGCAGAAGAGACCCAGTACTTC. Translating it yields CAIKKSGAEETQYF.

The chain carries TRBV18 and TRBJ1-2, with a tentative D call TRBD1 (6 bases). Between the trimmed V and J ends, which lost 0 bases and 4 bases, there was a span of 9 bases. The germline CDR1 and CDR2 sequences are KGHSH and LQKENI. The CDR3 extends over 14 amino acids. CDR3 DNA sequence: TGTGCCAGCTCACCACCGGGGGGCGCCTATGGCTACACCTTC. It encodes CASSPPGGAYGYTF.

The gene calls are TRBV5-4 and TRBJ2-3; D is uncertain. The CDR3 is 13 amino acids. Between the trimmed V and J ends, which lost 0 bases and 8 bases, there was a span of 10 bases. The germline V gene encodes CDR1 SGHNT and CDR2 YYREEE (reference sequence). In DNA form, the CDR3 reads TGTGCCAGCAGCTTGGACCAAGCCTCTACGCAGTATTTT. Translating gives CASSLDQASTQYF.

The chain employs TRBV6-1 and TRBJ2-5, with a tentative D call TRBD1 (6 bases). This CDR3 spans 14 amino acids. The V gene lost 2 bases and the J gene lost 6 bases, with 13 bases spanning the gap. Per germline, CDR1 MNHNS and CDR2 SASEGT. CDR3 in amino acids: CASSETGPRKTQYF. CDR3 in DNA: TGTGCCAGCAGTGAAACAGGGCCACGAAAGACCCAGTACTTC.

This clone appeared once. The chain has TRBV20-1 and TRBJ1-1; D not resolved. The ends were cut back, 2 bases at V and 3 bases at J, with 4 bases in the middle. Germline CDR1 and CDR2: DFQATT and SNEGSKA (reference sequence). The CDR3 runs 11 residues. The CDR3 here is CSARRDTEAFF. The CDR3 bases are TGCAGTGCTAGACGGGACACTGAAGCTTTCTTT.

The CDR3: CASRKNLEETQYF. The CDR3 region has the DNA TGTGCCAGCAGAAAAAATCTTGAGGAGACCCAGTACTTC. This sequence joins TRBV11-2 and TRBJ2-5; D remains ambiguous. Germline assignment: CDR1 SGHAT and CDR2 FQNNGV. Trimming cost V 6 bases and J 5 bases, with 13 bases left between them. This CDR3 comprises 13 residues.

In this sample, this clone turned up once. The chain carries TRBV7-8 and TRBJ1-5; TRBD1 might be the D (5 bases). Germline loops: CDR1 SGHVS, CDR2 FQNEAQ. This CDR3 has 13 residues. Trimming pared 0 bases from V and 7 bases from J, leaving 7 bases between. For the CDR3, the DNA is TGTGCCAGCAGCTTAGCAGGGGCCCAGCCCCAGCATTTT. This sequence encodes CASSLAGAQPQHF.

V gene TRBV7-2 combines with J gene TRBJ1-5; no definite D call. This CDR3 has 14 residues. The germline CDR1 and CDR2 sequences are SGHTA and FQGNSA. V lost 8 bases and J 0 bases, leaving 11 bases between the germline ends. Written as DNA, the CDR3 is TGTGCCAGCGGAACGGGAAATAGCAATCAGCCCCAGCATTTT. Its protein product is CASGTGNSNQPQHF. Full variable domain (remainder filled in from reference TRBV7-2 and TRBJ1-5): GAGVSQSPSNKVTEKGKDVELRCDPISGHTALYWYRQSLGQGLEFLIYFQGNSAPDKSGLPSDRFSAERTGGSVSTLTIQRTQQEDSAVYLCASGTGNSNQPQHFGDGTRLSIL.

The chain is built from TRBV6-6 and TRBJ1-5, with D perhaps TRBD1 (6 bases). This CDR3 spans 14 amino acids. V lost 6 bases and J 7 bases, leaving 16 bases between the germline ends. CDR1 is MNHNY, CDR2 SVGAGI, per germline (reference sequence). CDR3 bases: TGTGCCAGCAGCACGCAGGGCCAGGGGCAGCCCCAGCATTTT. Translating it yields CASSTQGQGQPQHF.

This clone was picked up one time. V gene TRBV6-6 combines with J gene TRBJ2-7; TRBD2 might be the D (5 bases). V was clipped by 5 bases and J by 0 bases, with 17 bases between them. The CDR3 covers 16 residues. Per the germline V gene, CDR1 is MNHNY and CDR2 is SVGAGI (reference sequence). CDR3 nucleotide sequence: TGTGCCAGCAGTCCTCGACTAACCAGGAGCTCCTACGAGCAGTACTTC. Protein product: CASSPRLTRSSYEQYF.

The rearrangement uses TRBV6-1 and TRBJ1-2, with TRBD1 matching over 9 bases. Germline V CDR1 and CDR2: MNHNS, SASEGT. Trimming cost V 1 base and J 8 bases; bases outside gene matches: 2. The CDR3 contains 13 residues. The CDR3 sequence is CASSEGTGDGYTF. The CDR3 region has the DNA TGTGCCAGCAGTGAAGGGACAGGGGACGGCTACACCTTC.

The chain is built from TRBV10-1 and TRBJ2-5, with D perhaps matching TRBD2 (6 bases). Trimming pared 6 bases from V and 5 bases from J, leaving 13 bases between. Germline loops: CDR1 WNHNN, CDR2 SYGVQD (reference sequence). CDR3 length equals 13 residues. CDR3 nucleotide sequence: TGCGCCAGCAGCCGGACTAAGGGTGAGACCCAGTACTTC. Protein sequence: CASSRTKGETQYF.

This chain uses TRBV30 with TRBJ1-2; maybe TRBD1 (5 bases). V was cut by 1 base and J by 4 bases, with 13 bases left in between. Germline V gene data show CDR1 as GTSNPN and CDR2 as SVGIG (reference sequence). This CDR3 comprises 14 residues. The CDR3 nucleotides read TGTGCCTGGAGTGGGAGGGGACTTGCCTATGGCTACACCTTC. Protein product: CAWSGRGLAYGYTF.

The rearrangement uses TRBV9 and TRBJ2-3; 8 positions agree with TRBD1. With V trimmed by 3 bases and J by 4 bases, 19 bases remained unmatched. The CDR3 consists of 19 residues. Germline CDR1 and CDR2: SGDLS and YYNGEE. CDR3: CASSARAGGETLRADTQYF. In DNA, the CDR3 is TGTGCCAGCAGCGCTCGGGCAGGGGGCGAAACCCTCCGCGCAGATACGCAGTATTTT.